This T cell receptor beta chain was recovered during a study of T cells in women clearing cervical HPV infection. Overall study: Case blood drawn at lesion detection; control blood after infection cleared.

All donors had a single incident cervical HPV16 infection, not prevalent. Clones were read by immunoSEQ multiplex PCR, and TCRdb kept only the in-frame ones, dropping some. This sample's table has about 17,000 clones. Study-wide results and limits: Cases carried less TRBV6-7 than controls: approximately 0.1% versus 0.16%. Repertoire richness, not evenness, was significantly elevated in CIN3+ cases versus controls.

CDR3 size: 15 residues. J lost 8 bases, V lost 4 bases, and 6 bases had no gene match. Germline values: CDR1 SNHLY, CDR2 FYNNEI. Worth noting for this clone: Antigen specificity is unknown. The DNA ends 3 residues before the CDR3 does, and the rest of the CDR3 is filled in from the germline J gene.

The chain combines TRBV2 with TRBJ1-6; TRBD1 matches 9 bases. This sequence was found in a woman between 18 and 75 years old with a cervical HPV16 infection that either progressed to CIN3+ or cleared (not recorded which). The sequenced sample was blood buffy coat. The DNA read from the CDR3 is TGTGCCAGCAGTGTGGAGGACAGGGGCCATTCACCC. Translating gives CASSVEDRGHSP. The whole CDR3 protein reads CASSVEDRGHSPLHF. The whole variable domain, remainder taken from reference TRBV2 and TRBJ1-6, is EPEVTQTPSHQVTQMGQEVILRCVPISNHLYFYWYRQILGQKVEFLVSFYNNEISEKSEIFDDQFSVERPDGSNFTLKIRSTKLEDSAMYFCASSVEDRGHSPLHFGNGTRLTVT.